The 28 T cell receptor beta chains given below trace back to one sample, sequenced in a study of beta chain features in type 1 diabetes. As every portion of the isolated RNA was reverse transcribed, the sequencing read expressed TCRB transcripts. This table comes from immunoSEQ multiplex PCR, and its TCRdb copy is limited to in-frame clones, with some not included. Here the sample spans approximately 100,000 clones, almost 40% being singletons. Sequenced material: stem cell memory CD4+ T cells from blood. These TCRs come from a woman under 30 in good health.

This clone was observed a few times. This rearrangement joins TRBV7-9 to TRBJ2-7; 8 bases line up with TRBD2. From germline, CDR1 is SEHNR and CDR2 FQNEAQ (reference sequence). J was trimmed by 3 bases and V by 5 bases; bases with no gene match: 6. CDR3 size: 14 residues. CDR3 bases: TGTGCCAGCAGCACCAGCGGGAGATTCTACGAGCAGTACTTC. As protein: CASSTSGRFYEQYF.

This clone was seen only once. The chain combines TRBV12-5 with TRBJ2-5; a possible D gene is TRBD1 (6 bases). The CDR3 loop spans 16 amino acids. Germline CDR1 reads LGHNT; CDR2 reads FRNRAP. V dropped 1 base and J dropped 1 base, with 13 bases sitting between them. The DNA of the CDR3 is TGTGCTAGTGGTTTGGCCCCCGGGACAACCCAAGAGACCCAGTACTTC. Translating gives CASGLAPGTTQETQYF.

This clone came up a few times. The genes are TRBV28 and TRBJ1-2, with D possibly being TRBD1 (5 bases). Germline CDR1 reads MDHEN; CDR2 reads SYDVKM. This CDR3 has 12 residues. The germline V and J ends were trimmed by 7 bases and 4 bases, with 10 bases remaining between them. The CDR3 protein is CASTEDSYGYTF. The CDR3 region has the DNA TGTGCCAGCACCGAAGACAGCTATGGCTACACCTTC.

The table lists this clone with a few counts. This CDR3 is CASSALDNEQFF. The CDR3 nucleotides are TGCGCCAGCAGCGCCCTAGACAATGAGCAGTTCTTC. The chain has TRBV5-1 and TRBJ2-1, with unresolved D. The CDR3 spans 12 residues. The germline V and J ends were trimmed by 4 bases and 5 bases, with 7 bases remaining between them. CDR1 and CDR2 (germline): SGHRS, YFSETQ.

The V call is TRBV5-1, the J call TRBJ2-1; 12 nucleotides align to TRBD2. This CDR3 spans 15 amino acids. The J segment lost 9 bases and the V segment lost 0 bases, leaving 4 bases of the junction unmatched. The germline gives CDR1 SGHRS, CDR2 YFSETQ. Here the CDR3 reads CASSLEASGRVEQFF. In nucleotides, the CDR3 is TGCGCCAGCAGCTTGGAAGCTAGCGGGAGGGTTGAGCAGTTCTTC.

This clone was detected a few times. The chain joins TRBV7-2 to TRBJ2-1, with 10 bases that match TRBD2. The germline gives CDR1 SGHTA, CDR2 FQGNSA. The CDR3 extends over 16 amino acids. V trimming: 4 bases; J trimming: 7 bases; junction bases outside the gene matches: 10. The DNA for the CDR3 is TGTGCCAGCAGCTATCAAGCGGGAGGGCCGAGGAATGAGCAGTTCTTC. Translation gives CASSYQAGGPRNEQFF.

The CDR3 reads CASRFQGLNTEAFF. In DNA, the CDR3 is TGTGCCAGCAGATTTCAGGGTCTGAACACTGAAGCTTTCTTT. This sequence joins TRBV6-5 and TRBJ1-1, with a possible D match to TRBD1 (5 bases). CDR3 length equals 14 residues. Germline V gene lookup returns CDR1 MNHEY and CDR2 SVGAGI. V lost 6 bases, J lost 0 bases, and 11 bases lay in between.

The chain is built from TRBV5-1 and TRBJ1-3, with TRBD1 matching 8 bases. With V trimmed by 0 bases and J by 2 bases, 4 bases remained unmatched. This CDR3 comprises 16 residues. The germline V gene encodes CDR1 SGHRS and CDR2 YFSETQ. The DNA for the CDR3 is TGCGCCAGCAGCTTGGGGGACAGGCAAACTGGAAACACCATATATTTT. This gives the protein CASSLGDRQTGNTIYF.

This clone was seen more than once but under ten times. The rearrangement uses TRBV5-1 and TRBJ2-1; D might be TRBD1 (5 bases). The CDR3 is made up of 15 amino acids. The germline V gene has CDR1 SGHRS and CDR2 YFSETQ. Trimming shortened V by 0 bases and J by 8 bases, and 15 bases separated the two germline ends. The CDR3: CASSLAVHTRDEQFF. As DNA, the CDR3 is TGCGCCAGCAGCTTGGCGGTTCACACCAGGGATGAGCAGTTCTTC.

This clone has more than one count but fewer than ten. The chain is built from TRBV29-1 and TRBJ2-3, with TRBD1 as a possible D gene (6 bases). The CDR3 is 13 amino acids. Germline CDR1 reads SQVTM; CDR2 reads ANQGSEA. Trimming removed 7 bases from V and 6 bases from J, with 17 bases in between. Here the CDR3 reads CSAIPGAADTQYF. For the CDR3, the DNA is TGCAGCGCTATACCAGGGGCGGCGGATACGCAGTATTTT.

This clone was found many times. The chain couples TRBV29-1 to TRBJ2-5; no clear D gene. The V end lost 3 bases, the J end lost 4 bases, and 9 bases lay between the germline ends. This CDR3 has 12 amino acids. CDR1 SQVTM and CDR2 ANQGSEA come from the germline V gene. The CDR3, as DNA: TGCAGCGTTGAGAAGCCGGGAGAGACCCAGTACTTC. This sequence encodes CSVEKPGETQYF.

The DNA of the CDR3 is TGCGCCAGTGGGGGACAGGGCACAGATACGCAGTATTTT. Translated: CASGGQGTDTQYF. The chain combines TRBV5-1 with TRBJ2-3; TRBD1 aligns across 8 bases. J gave up 1 base and V 8 bases, and 3 bases lay outside the gene matches. The CDR3 loop spans 13 amino acids. Germline V lookup: CDR1 SGHRS, CDR2 YFSETQ.

This clone was seen only a few times. This rearrangement joins TRBV5-1 to TRBJ2-3; D is uncertain. Germline values: CDR1 SGHRS, CDR2 YFSETQ. V dropped 0 bases and J dropped 6 bases, with 11 bases sitting between them. The CDR3 is made up of 14 amino acids. In DNA, the CDR3 is TGCGCCAGCAGCTTGGATAACGCAGGTGATACGCAGTATTTT. This sequence encodes CASSLDNAGDTQYF.

The V call is TRBV5-1, the J call TRBJ2-3; 8 nucleotides agree with TRBD2. Germline lookup yields CDR1 SGHRS and CDR2 YFSETQ. The CDR3 runs 15 residues. V lost 5 bases and J lost 2; bases outside the gene matches: 7. The DNA for the CDR3 is TGCGCCAGCAGAGCCAGCGGGAGCTTCACAGATACGCAGTATTTT. Translating gives CASRASGSFTDTQYF.

The chain links TRBV6-6 to TRBJ2-1; TRBD2 matches at 7 bases. Germline V gives CDR1 MNHNY, CDR2 SVGAGI (reference sequence). Trimming removed 6 bases from V and 8 bases from J; junction bases left unmatched: 10. This CDR3 comprises 14 residues. The chain's CDR3 is CASRREKWGDEQFF. DNA of the CDR3: TGTGCCAGCAGGCGGGAGAAATGGGGAGATGAGCAGTTCTTC.

Written as DNA, the CDR3 is TGTGCCATCAGTCCATCGACAGGGGAAGATGGCTACACCTTC. It yields the protein CAISPSTGEDGYTF. The chain employs TRBV10-3 and TRBJ1-2; TRBD1 agrees at 8 bases. There are 14 residues in the CDR3. Germline V gene sequence: CDR1 ENHRY, CDR2 SYGVKD. The V segment lost 5 bases and the J segment 6 bases; nucleotides outside the gene matches: 8.

This chain connects TRBV7-2 to TRBJ2-5; no clear D gene. The last part of the DNA fits TRBJ2-7 better; the J call may be wrong. CDR3 length equals 14 residues. Germline-derived CDR1 and CDR2 are SGHTA and FQGNSA. The CDR3 here is CASSPTGLAYEQYF. CDR3 coding DNA: TGTGCCAGCAGCCCAACGGGCCTAGCCTACGAGCAGTACTTC.

The chain uses TRBV5-4 and TRBJ2-1, with D perhaps matching TRBD1 (5 bases). This CDR3 is 14 amino acids long. CDR1 SGHNT and CDR2 YYREEE come from the germline V gene (reference sequence). V lost 4 bases to trimming and J lost 7 bases, with 15 bases between them. For the CDR3, the DNA is TGTGCCAGCAGCAATCATGCTCAGGGAAATGAGCAGTTCTTC. Translating it yields CASSNHAQGNEQFF.

This clone showed up just once. The gene calls are TRBV30 and TRBJ1-3; D remains ambiguous. Germline CDR1 GTSNPN, CDR2 SVGIG (reference sequence). The V end was cut by 5 bases, the J end by 0 bases, with 8 bases between. CDR3 length: 13 amino acids. The CDR3 DNA is TGTGCCTGGGAACAGAGCTCTGGAAACACCATATATTTT. Its translation: CAWEQSSGNTIYF.

The chain uses TRBV27 and TRBJ1-2; D possibly corresponds to TRBD1 (6 bases). Germline loops: CDR1 MNHEY, CDR2 SMNVEV (reference sequence). V gave up 3 bases and J gave up 8 bases, with 13 bases separating them. This CDR3 has 13 residues. CDR3 DNA: TGTGCCAGCAGTTTTTGGGGGCCCCCGGGCTACACCTTC. As protein: CASSFWGPPGYTF.

The chain recombines TRBV7-2 with TRBJ2-7; 10 nucleotides match TRBD2. V shed 5 bases, J shed 2 bases, and the junction held 6 bases outside the gene matches. Looked up from germline, CDR1 is SGHTA and CDR2 is FQGNSA. The length of the CDR3 is 15 residues. The DNA of the CDR3 is TGTGCCAGCAGCGAGCTAGCGGGAGCTCCCTACGAGCAGTACTTC. Translating it yields CASSELAGAPYEQYF.

The V gene is TRBV28, the J gene TRBJ2-7, with D perhaps TRBD2 (5 bases). This CDR3 comprises 14 residues. V gave up 6 bases and J gave up 2 bases, with 14 bases separating them. Germline assignment: CDR1 MDHEN and CDR2 SYDVKM. CDR3 coding DNA: TGTGCCAGCAGAAGTCCGGGAAGCGCCTACGAGCAGTACTTC. Translated: CASRSPGSAYEQYF.

This clone appeared a few times. The V call is TRBV14, the J call TRBJ1-2; D call uncertain. Germline CDR1 is SGHDN and CDR2 is FVKESK. The CDR3 extends over 16 amino acids. The V end lost 1 base, the J end lost 7 bases, and 19 bases lay between the germline ends. The CDR3 DNA reads TGTGCCAGCAGCCAAGGGCGGGCCCTCTCTGTCCGTGGCTACACCTTC. This gives the protein CASSQGRALSVRGYTF.

The chain carries TRBV30 and TRBJ2-5; a weak D match, TRBD2 (5 bases). The J call may be incorrect, as the DNA end agrees better with TRBJ2-7. Looked up from germline, CDR1 is GTSNPN and CDR2 is SVGIG (reference sequence). This CDR3 has 13 amino acids. CDR3 residues: CACTRAGSYEQYF. The DNA for the CDR3 is TGTGCCTGTACTAGGGCAGGTTCCTACGAGCAGTACTTC.

The chain is built from TRBV6-5 and TRBJ1-1, with D unresolved. V dropped 6 bases and J dropped 6 bases, with 14 bases sitting between them. CDR1 and CDR2 (germline): MNHEY, SVGAGI. The CDR3 has 13 amino acids. The CDR3 protein is CASRMSGKAEAFF. CDR3 sequence (DNA): TGTGCCAGCAGGATGTCCGGGAAGGCTGAAGCTTTCTTT.

The chain couples TRBV2 to TRBJ2-7; D gene unclear. In germline, CDR1 is SNHLY, CDR2 FYNNEI. Trimming left V 6 bases short and J 7 bases short, with 7 bases between. The CDR3 is 10 residues long. CDR3 amino acids: CASSVGEQYF. The CDR3, as DNA: TGTGCCAGCAGCGTCGGGGAGCAGTACTTC.

The rearrangement links TRBV28 to TRBJ2-7, with unresolved D. The V and J ends lost 3 bases and 6 bases respectively, with 6 bases between them. Germline V gene data show CDR1 as MDHEN and CDR2 as SYDVKM. This CDR3 contains 11 residues. CDR3 in DNA: TGTGCCAGCAGTTTCCCCGGCGAGCAGTACTTC. Protein: CASSFPGEQYF.

V gene TRBV6-6 combines with J gene TRBJ1-4; the D gene is possibly TRBD1 (5 bases). Between the trimmed V and J ends, which lost 2 bases and 5 bases, there was a span of 12 bases. Germline CDR1 and CDR2: MNHNY and SVGAGI (reference sequence). The CDR3 runs 15 residues. The CDR3 is CASSYGGTANEKLFF. The DNA for the CDR3 is TGTGCCAGCAGTTACGGAGGGACGGCGAATGAAAAACTGTTTTTT.